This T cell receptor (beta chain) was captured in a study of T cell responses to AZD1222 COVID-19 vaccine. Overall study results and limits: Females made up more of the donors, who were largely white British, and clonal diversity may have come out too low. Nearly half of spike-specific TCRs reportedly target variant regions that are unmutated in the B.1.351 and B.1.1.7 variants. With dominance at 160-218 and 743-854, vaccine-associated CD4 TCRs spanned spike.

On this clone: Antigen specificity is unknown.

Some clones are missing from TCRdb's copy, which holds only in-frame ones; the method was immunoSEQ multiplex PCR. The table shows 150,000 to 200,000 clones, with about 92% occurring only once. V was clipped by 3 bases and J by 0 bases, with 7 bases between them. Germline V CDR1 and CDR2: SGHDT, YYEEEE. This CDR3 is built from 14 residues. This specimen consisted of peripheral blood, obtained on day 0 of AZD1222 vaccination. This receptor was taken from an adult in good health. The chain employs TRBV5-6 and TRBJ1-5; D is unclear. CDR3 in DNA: TGTGCCAGCAGCTATCAGTTTAGCAATCAGCCCCAGCATTTT. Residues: CASSYQFSNQPQHF.